A selection of T cell receptor beta chains follows, all from one sample in a study of PD-1 blockade in classical Hodgkin lymphoma. Sequencing was performed with immunoSEQ multiplex PCR; in TCRdb, only in-frame clones are kept and a portion is missing. The sample shows under 60,000 clones, roughly 86% of them seen only once. The material sequenced was peripheral blood mononuclear cells (PBMCs), taken before the fourth cycle of nivolumab. These receptors were obtained from a human donor with classical Hodgkin lymphoma. Each CDR3 is given with its conserved first and last residue. A D gene is named only where the DNA matches it firmly. Clone size is shown for a subset of rows, as once, few, many or a class of expanded clone.

d_gene	v_gene	abundance	j_gene	CDR3aa	CDR3nt
NA	TRBV15	NA	TRBJ2-2	CATSRPVGRYTGELFF	TGTGCCACCAGCAGACCCGTGGGGAGATACACCGGGGAGCTGTTTTTT
NA	TRBV2	NA	TRBJ1-2	CAVEGGYTF	TGTGCCGTCGAGGGTGGCTACACCTTC
TRBD1	TRBV19	few	TRBJ2-7	CASSGTGAGSYEQYF	TGTGCCAGTAGCGGGACAGGGGCCGGATCCTACGAGCAGTACTTC
TRBD2	TRBV4-2	NA	TRBJ2-5	CASSQDLIASGRSWETQYF	TGTGCCAGCAGCCAAGATCTTATCGCTAGCGGGAGGTCCTGGGAGACCCAGTACTTC
NA	TRBV6-5	NA	TRBJ1-1	CASSAQGNTEAFF	TGTGCCAGCAGTGCCCAGGGGAACACTGAAGCTTTCTTT
NA	TRBV2	NA	TRBJ1-1	CASRLGSETEAFF	TGTGCCAGCAGGTTAGGTAGCGAAACTGAAGCTTTCTTT
NA	TRBV28	NA	TRBJ1-5	CASSLPNRPQHF	TGTGCCAGCAGCCTCCCCAACCGCCCCCAGCATTTT
NA	TRBV6-4	NA	TRBJ2-2	CASSDVGLGELFF	TGTGCCAGCAGTGACGTAGGTCTCGGGGAGCTGTTTTTT
NA	TRBV29-1	NA	TRBJ2-2	CSVEDHPVTGELFF	TGCAGCGTTGAAGATCACCCGGTGACCGGGGAGCTGTTTTTT
NA	TRBV19	NA	TRBJ1-6	CASSILVSVGVGKASPLHF	TGTGCCAGTAGTATACTGGTGTCTGTGGGAGTGGGGAAAGCTTCACCCCTCCACTTT
TRBD1	TRBV4-2	few	TRBJ1-1	CASSQETGDFAEAFF	TGTGCCAGCAGCCAAGAAACAGGGGATTTCGCTGAAGCTTTCTTT
NA	TRBV11-2	NA	TRBJ1-2	CASSLDFRGNYGYTF	TGTGCCAGCAGCTTAGATTTTCGGGGAAACTATGGCTACACCTTC
TRBD1	TRBV7-9	NA	TRBJ1-4	CASSLATGVRGGEKLFF	TGTGCCAGCAGCTTAGCTACAGGGGTACGAGGGGGTGAAAAACTGTTTTTT
TRBD2	TRBV6-1	few	TRBJ2-3	CASSGEIGASGMDTQYF	TGTGCCAGCAGTGGGGAAATTGGGGCTAGCGGGATGGATACGCAGTATTTT
NA	TRBV29-1	NA	TRBJ2-1	CSVLAIGGFTYNEQFF	TGCAGCGTACTGGCGATAGGCGGGTTCACCTACAATGAGCAGTTCTTC
NA	TRBV27	NA	TRBJ2-5	CASRSVLQETQYF	TGTGCCAGCCGGTCAGTACTCCAAGAGACCCAGTACTTC
NA	TRBV28	NA	TRBJ2-3	CASSLFRNSVPSTDTQYF	TGTGCCAGCAGTTTATTCCGGAACTCAGTGCCTAGCACAGATACGCAGTATTTT
NA	TRBV5-5	NA	TRBJ1-1	CASSGLRAMAGTEAFF	TGTGCCAGCAGCGGCCTCAGGGCTATGGCGGGCACTGAAGCTTTCTTT
TRBD2	TRBV6-4	NA	TRBJ2-1	CASSERGDYNEQFF	TGTGCCAGCAGTGAACGGGGGGACTACAATGAGCAGTTCTTC
TRBD1	TRBV6-1	NA	TRBJ1-5	CASKLDRAENQPQHF	TGTGCCAGCAAATTGGACAGGGCGGAGAATCAGCCCCAGCATTTT
NA	TRBV19	once	TRBJ2-5	CASSIGQGQETQYF	TGTGCCAGTAGTATAGGGCAGGGCCAAGAGACCCAGTACTTC
NA	TRBV5-5	NA	TRBJ2-1	CASSFAEVNEQFF	TGTGCCAGCAGCTTCGCGGAGGTTAATGAGCAGTTCTTC
TRBD1	TRBV19	NA	TRBJ2-1	CASSYGQGVYNEQFF	TGTGCCAGTAGTTACGGCCAGGGGGTTTACAATGAGCAGTTCTTC
NA	TRBV15	NA	TRBJ1-3	CATAAPGRRGNTIYF	TGTGCCACTGCAGCCCCGGGGCGGAGAGGAAACACCATATATTTT
TRBD2	TRBV19	NA	TRBJ2-7	CASSSPRGTSGSTSYEQYF	TGTGCCAGTAGTTCCCCACGAGGGACTAGCGGGTCCACCTCCTACGAGCAGTACTTC
NA	TRBV4-3	NA	TRBJ1-4	CASSQGLIEKLFF	TGCGCCAGCAGCCAGGGGCTCATAGAAAAACTGTTTTTT
TRBD1	TRBV18	once	TRBJ2-7	CASSPRTGGYEQYF	TGTGCCAGCTCCCCAAGGACAGGAGGATACGAGCAGTACTTC
TRBD1	TRBV27	NA	TRBJ2-7	CASSSVTGAGEQYF	TGTGCCAGCAGTTCCGTGACAGGGGCGGGGGAGCAGTACTTC
TRBD1	TRBV13	NA	TRBJ2-1	CASSPGTGQENEQFF	TGTGCCAGCAGCCCCGGGACAGGGCAAGAGAATGAGCAGTTCTTC
TRBD1	TRBV25-1	NA	TRBJ1-2	CASSDRGHNGYTF	TGTGCCAGCTCAGACAGGGGGCATAATGGCTACACCTTC
NA	TRBV19	NA	TRBJ2-5	CASSEGLGGETQYF	TGTGCCAGTAGTGAAGGACTAGGGGGGGAGACCCAGTACTTC
NA	TRBV7-9	NA	TRBJ1-6	CASRSPGSGNSPLHF	TGTGCCAGCAGAAGTCCGGGGTCGGGAAATTCACCCCTCCACTTT
NA	TRBV19	NA	TRBJ1-1	CASSIPQGLEAFF	TGTGCCAGTAGTATTCCGCAGGGCCTTGAAGCTTTCTTT
NA	TRBV6-1	once	TRBJ2-3	CASREGGSSTDTQYF	TGTGCCAGCAGGGAGGGCGGGTCTAGCACAGATACGCAGTATTTT
TRBD2	TRBV19	NA	TRBJ2-3	CASSIGLATDTQYF	TGTGCCAGTAGTATAGGACTAGCTACAGATACGCAGTATTTT
TRBD2	TRBV18	NA	TRBJ2-1	CASSPRSGGGYNEQFF	TGTGCCAGCTCACCTCGGAGCGGGGGGGGATATAATGAGCAGTTCTTC
NA	TRBV15	NA	TRBJ2-7	CATSSGRSSYEQYF	TGTGCCACCAGTAGCGGAAGGAGCTCCTACGAGCAGTACTTC
TRBD2	TRBV5-1	NA	TRBJ2-3	CASSFSPHGRNTDTQYF	TGCGCCAGCAGCTTTTCTCCCCACGGGAGGAACACAGATACGCAGTATTTT
NA	TRBV19	NA	TRBJ2-3	CASSIGPNTDTQYF	TGTGCCAGTAGTATAGGTCCAAACACAGATACGCAGTATTTT
NA	TRBV11-2	medium-sized	TRBJ2-5	CASSFWGAPQETQYF	TGTGCCAGCAGCTTTTGGGGGGCCCCCCAAGAGACCCAGTACTTC
NA	TRBV9	NA	TRBJ1-2	CASSVAAQGYGYTF	TGTGCCAGCAGCGTAGCTGCGCAGGGGTATGGCTACACCTTC
NA	TRBV9	NA	TRBJ2-1	CASSARGSYNEQFF	TGTGCCAGCAGCGCGCGGGGTTCCTACAATGAGCAGTTCTTC
NA	TRBV20-1	NA	TRBJ2-4	CSEEKAIQYF	TGCAGTGAGGAGAAAGCCATTCAGTACTTC
TRBD1	TRBV19	NA	TRBJ1-5	CASNRAGGGNQPQHF	TGTGCCAGTAACAGAGCAGGGGGCGGCAATCAGCCCCAGCATTTT
NA	TRBV14	NA	TRBJ1-1	CASSQDGGQRAAFF	TGTGCCAGCAGCCAAGACGGGGGCCAGCGGGCGGCTTTCTTT
TRBD1	TRBV6-1	NA	TRBJ2-6	CASSEQGAGANVLTF	TGTGCCAGCAGTGAACAGGGGGCTGGGGCCAACGTCCTGACTTTC
TRBD2	TRBV4-1	NA	TRBJ2-1	CASSQDPIQRGYNEQFF	TGCGCCAGCAGCCAAGATCCTATCCAGCGGGGTTACAATGAGCAGTTCTTC